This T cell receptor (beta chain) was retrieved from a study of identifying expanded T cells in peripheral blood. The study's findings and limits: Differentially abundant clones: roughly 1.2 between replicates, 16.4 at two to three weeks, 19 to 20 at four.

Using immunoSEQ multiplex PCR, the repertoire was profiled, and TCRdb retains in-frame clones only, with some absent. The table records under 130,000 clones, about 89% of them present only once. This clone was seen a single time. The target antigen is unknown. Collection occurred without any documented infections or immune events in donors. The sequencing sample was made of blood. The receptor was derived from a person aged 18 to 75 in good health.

For the CDR3, the DNA is TGCAGCGTTGCTACAGGGGGCCCCAATTCACCCCTCCACTTT. Translating gives CSVATGGPNSPLHF. The rearrangement uses TRBV29-1 and TRBJ1-6, with 9 bases that match TRBD1. V dropped 4 bases and J dropped 7; count of bases not matched to a gene: 5. The CDR3 spans 14 residues. CDR1 SQVTM and CDR2 ANQGSEA come from the germline V gene.